The 25 T cell receptor beta chains below come from one sample, sequenced in a study of blood T cells in healthy people across ages. A second about 6 to 12 cycle PCR used barcoded and J-beta primers. TCRdb itself ran the 5' RACE reads through MiXCR, one entry per CDR3 protein. The sample carries about 1.7 million distinct CDR3 sequences, 28% recorded once. Material for sequencing was blood. These receptor sequences come from a woman under 40 in good health.

V and J are TRBV6-5 and TRBJ2-5, with D perhaps TRBD1 or TRBD2 (5 bases each). V was trimmed by 6 bases and J by 11 bases, leaving 22 bases between them. The CDR3 contains 14 residues. Germline-derived CDR1 and CDR2 are MNHEY and SVGAGI. CDR3: CASSRGTDLNEQYF. DNA for the CDR3: TGTGCCAGCAGCCGAGGGACGGACTTAAATGAGCAGTACTTC.

The chain combines TRBV12-3 or TRBV12-4 with TRBJ2-3, with 8 nucleotides matching TRBD1. CDR3 length: 14 amino acids. The V gene end was trimmed by 6 bases and the J gene end by 11 bases; junction bases not matched to a gene: 13. The CDR3: CASSRTQGDGKQYF. The CDR3 DNA reads TGTGCCAGCAGCAGAACACAGGGGGATGGTAAGCAGTATTTT.

The chain has TRBV16 and TRBJ1-1; 9 bases match TRBD1. This CDR3 contains 16 residues. The V segment lost 7 bases and the J segment 3 bases; nucleotides outside the gene matches: 12. CDR1 and CDR2 (germline): KGHSY, FQNENV. The CDR3 DNA reads as TGTGCCAGCATCATCCGGGACAGGGTTCAAGACACTGAAGCTTTCTTT. This translates into CASIIRDRVQDTEAFF.

The chain carries TRBV21-1 and TRBJ2-3. TRBV21-1 corresponds to a pseudogene. The CDR3 runs 14 residues. The CDR3 DNA is TGTGCCAGCAGGGCCGGAGCCAGGCCGGATACGCAGTATTTT. This encodes CASRAGARPDTQYF.

Comments on this clonotype: One end of the junction varies from germline; a read error may be responsible. The V gene is TRBV5-1, the J gene TRBJ2-3, with a tentative D call TRBD1 (5 bases). The length of the CDR3 is 15 residues. Germline-derived CDR1 and CDR2 are SGHRS and YFSETQ. The CDR3, as DNA: TGCGCCAGCAGCTTGGTAAGGGTGAACACAGGTACGCAGTATTTT. It specifies CASSLVRVNTGTQYF. The full variable domain, with the rest looked up from reference TRBV5-1 and TRBJ2-3, is KAGVTQTPRYLIKTRGQQVTLSCSPISGHRSVSWYQQTPGQGLQFLFEYFSETQRNKGNFPGRFSGRQFSNSRSEMNVSTLELGDSALYLCASSLVRVNTGTQYFGPGTRLTVL.

V is TRBV11-2 and J is TRBJ2-1; the match to TRBD1 covers 7 bases. V gave up 6 bases and J gave up 8 bases; unmatched junction bases: 10. Germline-derived CDR1 and CDR2 are SGHAT and FQNNGV. CDR3 size: 14 residues. CDR3 residues: CASRHRDRVHEQFF. The CDR3 coding sequence is TGTGCCAGCAGGCACCGTGACAGGGTCCATGAGCAGTTCTTC.

About this clonotype itself: One end of the junction varies from germline; a read error may be responsible. The chain joins TRBV6-5 to TRBJ2-1; D call uncertain. Germline CDR1 MNHEY, CDR2 SVGAGI. CDR3 size: 15 residues. The CDR3 nucleotides are TGTACCAGCAGTTACTCCACCGCGCTCTACAATGAGCAGTTCTTC. Translating gives CTSSYSTALYNEQFF.

The gene calls are TRBV5-1 and TRBJ2-1; 11 bases match TRBD2. The V and J ends lost 0 bases and 6 bases, in that order; junction bases with no gene match: 8. CDR3 length: 17 amino acids. From germline, CDR1 is SGHRS and CDR2 YFSETQ. The CDR3 DNA reads TGCGCCAGCAGCTTGGTGTCAGGGCTAGCGGGAGGCAATGAGCAGTTCTTC. Encoded protein: CASSLVSGLAGGNEQFF.

This clonotype has ten or more counts. V usage is TRBV6-4 and J usage is TRBJ2-3, with 9 bases lining up with TRBD2. CDR3 length equals 15 residues. Germline trimming cut 0 bases from V and 6 bases from J; bases unmatched to any gene: 4. CDR1 MRHNA and CDR2 SNTAGT come from the germline V gene. The CDR3 DNA follows: TGTGCCAGCAGTGACTCGGGTAGCGGGGGCGATACGCAGTATTTT. The encoded protein is CASSDSGSGGDTQYF.

This chain uses TRBV20-1 with TRBJ1-5; D is ambiguous. Trimming pared 7 bases from V and 8 bases from J, leaving 21 bases between. The germline CDR1 and CDR2 sequences are DFQATT and SNEGSKA (reference sequence). This CDR3 is 14 amino acids long. The CDR3 loop reads CSVQEGSGREPQHF. DNA for the CDR3: TGCAGTGTCCAGGAGGGTTCTGGGCGGGAGCCCCAGCATTTT.

This chain links TRBV6-2 or TRBV6-3 with TRBJ2-7; the match to TRBD2 covers 8 bases. The V segment lost 0 bases and the J segment 3 bases; nucleotides outside the gene matches: 25. The CDR3 runs 22 residues. The germline CDR1 and CDR2 sequences are MNHEY and SVGEGT. Here the CDR3 DNA reads TGTGCCAGCAGTTACTCAACCTCTCCGCGCGGGAGGAGGGTTAAGGAGCTCTACGAGCAGTACTTC. It codes for CASSYSTSPRGRRVKELYEQYF.

This rearrangement joins TRBV20-1 to TRBJ2-4; 8 bases are a match to TRBD1. The end of the DNA fits TRBJ2-7 better, so the J call may be wrong. CDR1 and CDR2 from the germline V gene are DFQATT and SNEGSKA (reference sequence). The CDR3 is 12 amino acids. The CDR3 loop reads CSAGQGKYEQYF. Here the CDR3 DNA reads TGCAGTGCTGGACAGGGTAAATACGAGCAGTACTTC.

This clonotype has a count of ten or more. The chain recombines TRBV7-9 with TRBJ2-1; a possible D gene is TRBD2 (5 bases). Trimming removed 5 bases at V and 6 bases at J, with 11 bases between. The CDR3 loop spans 13 amino acids. Germline lookup yields CDR1 SEHNR and CDR2 FQNEAQ (reference sequence). The CDR3 coding sequence is TGTGCCAGCAGCCAAGGACTCGGCAATGAGCAGTTCTTC. This gives the protein CASSQGLGNEQFF.

This clonotype was observed at least ten times. This rearrangement joins TRBV6-2 or TRBV6-3 to TRBJ2-5, with D possibly called TRBD1 or TRBD2 (5 bases each). Trimming took 3 bases from V and 5 from J, leaving 7 bases between them. CDR1 is MNHEY, CDR2 SVGEGT, per germline. The CDR3 is 12 amino acids. This chain's CDR3 is CASSYEGETQYF. CDR3 coding DNA: TGTGCCAGCAGTTATGAGGGGGAGACCCAGTACTTC.

This clonotype was seen only a few times. The V gene is TRBV28, the J gene TRBJ2-3; weak D call: TRBD2 (6 bases). The CDR3 is 14 amino acids. CDR1 and CDR2 from the germline V gene are MDHEN and SYDVKM. Trimming took off 8 bases at V and 4 bases at J, with 16 bases between the two ends. CDR3 loop: CASRGFGFADTQYF. CDR3 sequence (DNA): TGTGCCAGCCGGGGGTTCGGGTTCGCAGATACGCAGTATTTT.

V usage is TRBV6-2 or TRBV6-3 and J usage is TRBJ2-1; D call uncertain. This CDR3 spans 13 amino acids. Germline V gene data show CDR1 as MNHEY and CDR2 as SVGEGT. V was clipped by 2 bases and J by 9 bases, with 11 bases between them. CDR3 protein: CASSYNQRREQFF. As DNA, the CDR3 is TGTGCCAGCAGTTACAACCAACGACGTGAGCAGTTCTTC.

This clonotype was detected ten times or more. The gene calls are TRBV15 and TRBJ2-7; the D call may be TRBD1 or TRBD2 (5 bases each). Between the trimmed V and J ends, which lost 0 bases and 6 bases, there was a span of 12 bases. The V gene's germline CDR1 is LNHNV and CDR2 YYDKDF (reference sequence). The CDR3 has 14 residues. The CDR3 sequence: CATSREDGTAEQYF. The CDR3 DNA is TGTGCCACCAGCAGAGAAGATGGGACCGCCGAGCAGTACTTC.

Written as DNA, the CDR3 is TGCGCCAGCAACCCGACCGAAATACTAGCGGGGGGGCAACGGTCCTACAATGAGCAGTTCTTC. Encoded protein: CASNPTEILAGGQRSYNEQFF. This chain uses TRBV5-1 with TRBJ2-1; 13 bases match TRBD2. The J segment lost 1 base and the V segment lost 6 bases, leaving 19 bases of the junction unmatched. From germline, CDR1 is SGHRS and CDR2 YFSETQ. The CDR3 runs 21 residues.

In its sample, this clonotype was seen a few times. The chain combines TRBV7-9 with TRBJ2-7; TRBD2 matches 8 bases. The CDR3 has 12 residues. Germline lookup yields CDR1 SEHNR and CDR2 FQNEAQ (reference sequence). Trimming took 4 bases from V and 7 from J; bases not matched to a gene: 3. CDR3 region: CASSSAGGEQYF. DNA for the CDR3: TGTGCCAGCAGCTCGGCGGGAGGAGAGCAGTACTTC.

The chain has TRBV7-2 and TRBJ1-5; D is ambiguous. There are 14 residues in the CDR3. Trimming removed 1 base from V and 5 bases from J, with 9 bases in between. CDR1 SGHTA and CDR2 FQGNSA come from the germline V gene. The CDR3: CASSLEQSDQPQHF. The CDR3 nucleotides are TGTGCCAGCAGCTTAGAGCAGTCGGATCAGCCCCAGCATTTT.

The chain uses TRBV28 and TRBJ2-5, with D tentatively TRBD2 (6 bases). The germline gives CDR1 MDHEN, CDR2 SYDVKM. V lost 2 bases and J 2 bases, leaving 12 bases between the germline ends. The CDR3 is made up of 15 amino acids. CDR3 nucleotides: TGTGCCAGCAGTTTAAGATCTGCGGGACAAGAGACCCAGTACTTC. Amino acids: CASSLRSAGQETQYF.

This clonotype was recorded many times. The CDR3 DNA reads as TGTGCCAGCAATACAGGGTCCGTTACTACCTACGAGCAGTACTTC. Translation: CASNTGSVTTYEQYF. The genes are TRBV12-3 or TRBV12-4 and TRBJ2-7; tentative D call: TRBD1 (6 bases). With 7 bases removed from V and 2 bases from J, the gap between germline ends came to 18 bases. This CDR3 is built from 15 residues.

The chain couples TRBV7-2 to TRBJ2-3; TRBD1 might be the D (6 bases). Germline V gives CDR1 SGHTA, CDR2 FQGNSA. V shed 4 bases and J shed 2 bases, with 16 bases lying between them. This CDR3 is built from 16 residues. The CDR3 here is CASSSGPGHNTDTQYF. The CDR3, as DNA: TGTGCCAGCAGCTCCGGCCCGGGACACAACACAGATACGCAGTATTTT.

This clonotype was counted only a few times. V and J are TRBV30 and TRBJ1-5; D might be TRBD1 (5 bases). Between the trimmed V and J ends, which lost 7 bases and 2 bases, there was a span of 15 bases. The CDR3 is 14 amino acids. The germline gives CDR1 GTSNPN, CDR2 SVGIG (reference sequence). The CDR3 sequence: CALVLRGGNQPQHF. The CDR3 nucleotides are TGTGCCTTAGTACTAAGGGGCGGCAATCAGCCCCAGCATTTT. Supplemented by reference TRBV30 and TRBJ1-5, the full variable domain reads SQTIHQWPATLVQPVGSPLSLECTVEGTSNPNLYWYRQAAGRGLQLLFYSVGIGQISSEVPQNLSASRPQDRQFILSSKKLLLSDSGFYLCALVLRGGNQPQHFGDGTRLSIL.

The chain uses TRBV3-1 and TRBJ1-5, with 12 bases matching TRBD1. Germline values: CDR1 LGHDT, CDR2 YNNKEL (reference sequence). V shed 5 bases, J shed 6 bases, and the junction held 11 bases outside the gene matches. CDR3 length: 17 amino acids. The CDR3 loop reads CASSMNHRDRGLQPQHF. DNA for the CDR3: TGTGCCAGCAGCATGAATCACCGGGACAGGGGGCTTCAGCCCCAGCATTTT.